This T cell receptor (beta chain) emerged from a study of T and B cells in COVID-19 patients. About the research overall: Of 20 active-infection patients, roughly 18 carried comorbidities linked to unfavorable COVID-19 outcome. The study's findings and limits: Clonality of TRB repertoires was high in active COVID-19; recovery brought above-healthy diversity and richness.

BIOMED2 TRB-A/B primer pools were used in multiplex TRB PCR. In TCRdb, the multiplex PCR reads were re-called with MiXCR into one record per CDR3 protein. The profile covers 9,500 or so distinct CDR3 sequences, with about a third appearing a single time and approximately 55% taken by the ten largest. From germline, CDR1 is GTSNPN and CDR2 SVGIG (reference sequence). V lost 5 bases and J lost 0, with 14 bases in between. This CDR3 has 15 residues. This clonotype was seen a few times. Its target is unknown. TRB was amplified from about 250-500 ng of blood genomic DNA. The V call is TRBV30, the J call TRBJ1-5, with D perhaps TRBD1 (5 bases). This receptor was identified in a human donor with active COVID-19. The source material was blood. The CDR3 spells CAWDSSRHSNQPQHF. The CDR3 DNA reads TGTGCCTGGGACAGTAGCAGGCATAGCAATCAGCCCCAGCATTTT.